Below are 13 T cell receptor beta chains sequenced from a single sample in a study of cytomegalovirus exposure and HLA in healthy donors. The PCR used 60 Vbeta and 13 Jbeta primers. Libraries were prepared by immunoSEQ multiplex PCR; TCRdb keeps only in-frame clonotypes and omits some of them. Of roughly 180,000 clones listed, more than 70% are singletons. The sequenced material came from PBMCs. These receptors all come from a young man in good health and CMV-seronegative.

The chain employs TRBV29-1 and TRBJ1-2; 8 bases fit TRBD1. The CDR3 runs to 15 residues. With 6 bases clipped from V and 3 bases from J, the junction kept 12 bases outside the gene matches. Germline loops: CDR1 SQVTM, CDR2 ANQGSEA. DNA for the CDR3: TGCAGCGTCGTGGCCCCGGACAGGGATCACTATGGCTACACCTTC. Translation gives CSVVAPDRDHYGYTF. Full variable domain (rest looked up from reference TRBV29-1 and TRBJ1-2): SAVISQKPSRDICQRGTSLTIQCQVDSQVTMMFWYRQQPGQSLTLIATANQGSEATYESGFVIDKFPISRPNLTFSTLTVSNMSPEDSSIYLCSVVAPDRDHYGYTFGSGTRLTVV.

This chain joins TRBV27 and TRBJ2-1; D is perhaps TRBD1 (6 bases). Looked up from germline, CDR1 is MNHEY and CDR2 is SMNVEV (reference sequence). The length of the CDR3 is 14 residues. V lost 5 bases and J lost 5, with 13 bases in between. The DNA of the CDR3 is TGTGCCAGCAGTAGAACAGGGTCCCACAATGAGCAGTTCTTC. Protein product: CASSRTGSHNEQFF.

The chain combines TRBV18 with TRBJ2-7; 7 nucleotides match TRBD1. V dropped 5 bases and J dropped 2; count of bases not matched to a gene: 6. The germline V gene encodes CDR1 KGHSH and CDR2 LQKENI. This CDR3 spans 14 amino acids. In DNA form, the CDR3 reads TGTGCCAGCTCAGGCGGACAGGACGCCTACGAGCAGTACTTC. Its translation is CASSGGQDAYEQYF.

The genes are TRBV15 and TRBJ2-2, with 9 bases aligning to TRBD1. The CDR3 is 14 residues long. The junction had 4 bases not matched to a gene; V was cut back by 7 bases and J by 4 bases. Per the germline V gene, CDR1 is LNHNV and CDR2 is YYDKDF (reference sequence). The CDR3 here is CATTDRGSTGELFF. The DNA for the CDR3 is TGTGCCACCACGGACAGGGGTAGCACCGGGGAGCTGTTTTTT.

The chain has TRBV19 and TRBJ1-5; 7 positions match TRBD1. The CDR3 runs to 15 residues. V shed 5 bases and J 6 bases; nucleotides not matched to a gene: 10. Germline assignment: CDR1 LNHDA and CDR2 SQIVND (reference sequence). The CDR3, as DNA: TGTGCCAGTAGTTCCCAACAGGGGAGCGGTCAGCCCCAGCATTTT. It codes for CASSSQQGSGQPQHF.

The chain links TRBV15 to TRBJ2-7; 8 nucleotides line up with TRBD2. Germline V lookup: CDR1 LNHNV, CDR2 YYDKDF (reference sequence). V was pared by 4 bases and J by 2 bases, with 4 bases of the junction left unmatched. This CDR3 region has 14 residues. The CDR3 DNA reads as TGTGCCACCAGCACGGGACTAGGTACCTACGAGCAGTACTTC. Translated, it gives CATSTGLGTYEQYF.

The V gene is TRBV6-5, the J gene TRBJ1-2, with TRBD1 as a possible D gene (5 bases). V was cut by 6 bases and J by 7 bases, with 12 bases left in between. Germline V gene data show CDR1 as MNHEY and CDR2 as SVGAGI. The CDR3 contains 12 residues. The CDR3: CASRSGVAGYTF. As DNA, the CDR3 is TGTGCCAGCAGGTCGGGGGTAGCTGGCTACACCTTC.

The CDR3 DNA reads TGTGCCAGCAGCCTAGCGGGGGGGCCGCATGAGCAGTTCTTC. This sequence encodes CASSLAGGPHEQFF. V is TRBV5-4 and J is TRBJ2-1; 12 positions match TRBD2. The CDR3 sequence is 14 residues long. The germline gives CDR1 SGHNT, CDR2 YYREEE (reference sequence). The ends lost 4 bases at V and 8 bases at J; junction bases unmatched: 4.

The chain joins TRBV5-1 to TRBJ2-3; 13 nucleotides agree with TRBD2. After removal of 7 bases from V and 5 bases from J, the junction contained 1 base not matched to a gene. CDR1 and CDR2 (germline): SGHRS, YFSETQ. The CDR3 spans 13 residues. The CDR3 region is CASWTSGGDTQYF. Written as DNA, the CDR3 is TGCGCCAGCTGGACTAGCGGGGGAGATACGCAGTATTTT.

The chain joins TRBV19 to TRBJ2-1, with 10 bases identical to TRBD2. J lost 5 bases, V lost 4 bases, and 5 bases had no gene match. Germline V gene lookup returns CDR1 LNHDA and CDR2 SQIVND (reference sequence). The CDR3 totals 15 residues. This chain's CDR3 is CASSTELAGNNEQFF. CDR3 in DNA: TGTGCCAGTAGTACCGAACTAGCGGGGAACAATGAGCAGTTCTTC. The complete variable domain, with remaining parts taken from reference TRBV19 and TRBJ2-1, reads DGGITQSPKYLFRKEGQNVTLSCEQNLNHDAMYWYRQDPGQGLRLIYYSQIVNDFQKGDIAEGYSVSREKKESFPLTVTSAQKNPTAFYLCASSTELAGNNEQFFGPGTRLTVL.

The V gene is TRBV7-6, the J gene TRBJ2-2, with 9 bases lining up with TRBD1. V lost 2 bases to trimming and J lost 7 bases; unmatched junction nucleotides: 5. Germline V gives CDR1 SGHVS, CDR2 FNYEAQ. This CDR3 comprises 15 residues. CDR3 region: CASSLRRQGDGELFF. DNA for the CDR3: TGTGCCAGCAGCTTACGAAGACAGGGGGACGGGGAGCTGTTTTTT.

This clone was seen just once. The rearrangement joins TRBV10-2 to TRBJ2-3; 8 bases agree with TRBD2. Losses at the gene ends were 3 bases for V and 2 bases for J; bases not matched to a gene: 4. CDR3 length: 15 residues. Germline CDR1 WSHSY, CDR2 SAAADI. CDR3 nucleotides: TGCGCCAGCAGTGATACTAGCGGAAACACAGATACGCAGTATTTT. Protein sequence: CASSDTSGNTDTQYF.

This chain links TRBV7-6 with TRBJ1-2; the match to TRBD1 covers 7 bases. Trimming removed 2 bases from V and 7 bases from J; junction bases left unmatched: 7. Per the germline V gene, CDR1 is SGHVS and CDR2 is FNYEAQ. The CDR3 consists of 14 residues. CDR3 sequence (DNA): TGTGCCAGCAGCTTAATTACAGGGGATAGTGGCTACACCTTC. Protein sequence: CASSLITGDSGYTF.